This paragraph covers one TCR beta chain sequence. Its antigen is as yet unknown. This record belongs to a study of shared clonotypes between healthy human individuals. CD45RA+ naive and CD45RA-negative memory subsets were separated from CD4+ cells. Study-wide findings and caveats: It was the few donors that limited the genetic and exposure-history diversity represented. Naive subsets generally exceeded memory subsets in estimated richness.

This CDR3 has 12 amino acids. Trimming cost V 7 bases and J 4 bases, with 13 bases left between them. Germline V gene data show CDR1 as SQVTM and CDR2 as ANQGSEA. Sequenced by immunoSEQ multiplex PCR; TCRdb stores in-frame clones only, minus some. Among about 1.1 million clones listed, approximately 80% were seen once. The V gene is TRBV29-1, the J gene TRBJ1-1; D unclear. This clonotype was obtained from a man younger than 35 in good health. Some clones in this sample may be carry-over from other donors' samples. Material: memory CD4+ T cells from PBMCs. The subset here: CD45RA-negative fraction. CDR3 DNA: TGCAGCGCCATGGACCAGCTCACTGAAGCTTTCTTT. It specifies CSAMDQLTEAFF. Filled out from reference TRBV29-1 and TRBJ1-1, the complete variable domain reads SAVISQKPSRDICQRGTSLTIQCQVDSQVTMMFWYRQQPGQSLTLIATANQGSEATYESGFVIDKFPISRPNLTFSTLTVSNMSPEDSSIYLCSAMDQLTEAFFGQGTRLTVV.